Reported below is one TCR beta chain. Its specificity is unknown. J gave up 2 bases and V 8 bases, and 9 bases lay outside the gene matches. This CDR3 comprises 15 residues. In germline, CDR1 is MGHDK, CDR2 SYGVNS. It was with 60 Vbeta and 13 Jbeta primers that the PCR ran. Some clones are missing from TCRdb's copy, which holds only in-frame ones; the method was immunoSEQ multiplex PCR. The sample lists about 94,000 clones, about 68% occurring once. This specimen belongs to a study of cytomegalovirus exposure and HLA in healthy donors. Findings and caveats of the study: Accurate prediction of most subjects' HLA-A and HLA-B alleles from TCR beta sequences was reported.

The sequence was obtained from a young man in good health and CMV-seropositive. The chain carries TRBV25-1 and TRBJ1-3; 7 nucleotides align to TRBD1. The sequenced material came from PBMCs. CDR3 region: CASGSQGVAGNTIYF. The CDR3 coding sequence is TGTGCCAGCGGGTCTCAGGGGGTCGCTGGAAACACCATATATTTT.